The 13 T cell receptor beta chains presented below share a single source sample, sequenced in a study of blood T cell repertoires in COVID-19. Data came from immunoSEQ multiplex PCR; TCRdb stores just in-frame clones and leaves some out. The repertoire holds some 200,000 clones, 80% to 90% seen once, with about a tenth in the top ten. The source material was peripheral blood. These TCRs come from a woman aged 55 to 70 with COVID-19, enrolled during active disease.

V gene TRBV2 combines with J gene TRBJ1-2; 7 nucleotides line up with TRBD1. CDR3 length: 16 amino acids. The junction had 15 bases not matched to a gene; V was cut back by 6 bases and J by 5 bases. CDR1 is SNHLY, CDR2 FYNNEI, per germline. The CDR3 protein is CASSDGLDRHVYGYTF. CDR3 bases: TGTGCCAGCAGCGATGGATTGGACAGGCACGTATATGGCTACACCTTC.

V is TRBV5-6 and J is TRBJ2-7; 7 positions match TRBD1. CDR3 length equals 15 residues. CDR1 is SGHDT and CDR2 is YYEEEE in the germline V gene. V dropped 0 bases and J dropped 7; count of bases not matched to a gene: 10. CDR3 coding DNA: TGTGCCAGCAGCTTGGTAGCGACAGGGATCGGGGAGCAGTACTTC. Translation: CASSLVATGIGEQYF.

The rearrangement uses TRBV7-2 and TRBJ2-1; D call uncertain. The CDR3 loop spans 13 amino acids. Germline CDR1 reads SGHTA; CDR2 reads FQGNSA. The ends were cut back, 1 base at V and 6 bases at J, with 7 bases in the middle. DNA for the CDR3: TGTGCCAGCAGCTTAGGTCCAATCAATGAGCAGTTCTTC. Protein: CASSLGPINEQFF.

The gene calls are TRBV27 and TRBJ2-7; 12 bases are a match to TRBD2. The CDR3 spans 15 residues. Germline CDR1 reads MNHEY; CDR2 reads SMNVEV (reference sequence). J lost 4 bases, V lost 6 bases, and 7 bases had no gene match. The CDR3, as DNA: TGTGCCAGCAGAAGTGCGACTAGCGGGGGATACGAGCAGTACTTC. This codes for CASRSATSGGYEQYF.

The CDR3 spells CASSLSETYEQYF. DNA of the CDR3: TGTGCCAGCAGCCTCAGTGAAACCTACGAGCAGTACTTC. This rearrangement joins TRBV6-5 to TRBJ2-7; D call uncertain. The CDR3 runs 13 residues. The V and J ends lost 6 bases and 2 bases respectively, with 11 bases between them. Per the germline V gene, CDR1 is MNHEY and CDR2 is SVGAGI.

The chain recombines TRBV5-6 with TRBJ2-5, with D possibly being TRBD2 (5 bases). This CDR3 has 14 amino acids. V was trimmed by 4 bases and J by 5 bases, leaving 15 bases between them. Germline CDR1 is SGHDT and CDR2 is YYEEEE. Written as DNA, the CDR3 is TGTGCCAGCAGCCGAGCTAGCTTAGGGGAGACCCAGTACTTC. Translated: CASSRASLGETQYF.

CDR3 loop: CASSFGAGQFF. The CDR3 DNA follows: TGTGCCAGCAGCTTCGGAGCCGGGCAGTTCTTC. The chain uses TRBV7-2 and TRBJ2-1; D is uncertain. V lost 3 bases and J 12 bases, leaving 9 bases between the germline ends. The CDR3 contains 11 residues. Germline values: CDR1 SGHTA, CDR2 FQGNSA.

The V call is TRBV3-1 (or the pseudogene TRBV3-2), the J call TRBJ1-4, with 7 bases fitting TRBD1. The CDR3 runs 19 residues. With V trimmed by 0 bases and J by 4 bases, 14 bases remained unmatched. Germline V gene data show CDR1 as LGHDT and CDR2 as YNNKEL (reference sequence). The CDR3 spells CASSQDQRDSPRGNEKLFF. As DNA, the CDR3 is TGTGCCAGCAGCCAAGACCAAAGGGACAGCCCGCGAGGTAATGAAAAACTGTTTTTT.

The chain employs TRBV24-1 and TRBJ1-2; 10 bases fit TRBD1. CDR1 and CDR2 from the germline V gene are KGHDR and SFDVKD. V dropped 4 bases and J dropped 8; count of bases not matched to a gene: 9. This CDR3 region has 15 residues. CDR3 sequence: CATSEPGQGGSGYTF. CDR3 sequence (DNA): TGTGCCACCAGTGAACCTGGACAGGGGGGTAGCGGCTACACCTTC.

Worth noting for this clone: The junction differs from germline at one of its ends, possibly a read error. The chain joins TRBV7-3 to TRBJ1-1, with a possible D match to TRBD1 (6 bases). This CDR3 comprises 13 residues. Germline CDR1 SGHTA, CDR2 FQGTGA. CDR3 residues: CASRFTGSTEAFF. CDR3 bases: TGTGCCAGCCGCTTCACAGGGTCCACTGAAGCTTTCTTT.

About this clone itself: The same CDR3 arises from other DNA sequences in this sample as well. This chain joins TRBV5-1 and TRBJ1-2; TRBD1 matches at 12 bases. The CDR3 totals 14 residues. In germline, CDR1 is SGHRS, CDR2 YFSETQ. After removal of 0 bases from V and 8 bases from J, the junction contained 2 bases not matched to a gene. The CDR3 sequence: CASSLAGTGGGYTF. CDR3 nucleotides: TGCGCCAGCAGCTTGGCGGGGACAGGGGGCGGCTACACCTTC.

The genes are TRBV11-2 and TRBJ1-2; D unclear. The V gene's germline CDR1 is SGHAT and CDR2 FQNNGV. The CDR3 contains 14 residues. V gave up 2 bases and J gave up 4 bases, with 11 bases separating them. The DNA of the CDR3 is TGTGCCAGCAGCTTATCCGGAGCGGGCTATGGCTACACCTTC. This sequence encodes CASSLSGAGYGYTF.

This clone has only a few counts. The chain uses TRBV11-2 and TRBJ2-5, with TRBD2 matching 11 bases. Trimming cost V 0 bases and J 2 bases; bases outside gene matches: 2. The CDR3 is made up of 16 amino acids. Germline lookup yields CDR1 SGHAT and CDR2 FQNNGV. CDR3 protein: CASSLELAGGQETQYF. The DNA for the CDR3 is TGTGCCAGCAGCTTAGAGTTAGCGGGAGGGCAAGAGACCCAGTACTTC.